Following are 6 T cell receptor beta chains from one sample sequenced in a study of patients and donors after allogeneic stem cell transplantation. Via MiXCR, TCRdb re-called the RT-PCR reads, giving one row per CDR3 protein. The sample shows about a million distinct CDR3 sequences, about a sixth of them seen only once. Sequenced sample: blood, either unsorted or a sorted T cell fraction (not recorded which). Source of these receptors: a human donor who was either an allogeneic HSCT recipient or a stem cell or donor lymphocyte infusion donor (not recorded which). It is not recorded whose cells these are; they may come from a transplant donor.

This clonotype appeared a few times. The J gene is TRBJ1-1, the V gene TRBV21-1; the listed D gene, TRBD1, was not tested against the DNA. TRBV21-1 is a known pseudogene. The CDR3 runs to 15 residues. The CDR3 bases are TGTGCCAGCAGCAAAGGACAGGGGATGAACACTGAAGCTTTCTTT. Translating it yields CASSKGQGMNTEAFF.

The chain uses TRBV6-1 and TRBJ2-7, with a tentative D call TRBD2 (6 bases). The CDR3 extends over 14 amino acids. Germline CDR1 MNHNS, CDR2 SASEGT. V shed 0 bases and J shed 3 bases, with 9 bases lying between them. CDR3 residues: CASSEASGIYEQYF. The CDR3 coding sequence is TGTGCCAGCAGTGAAGCTAGCGGAATCTACGAGCAGTACTTC.

This clonotype has more than one count but fewer than ten. This chain connects TRBV29-1 to TRBJ1-1; no clear D gene. CDR1 and CDR2 (germline): SQVTM, ANQGSEA. The V gene lost 3 bases and the J gene lost 1 base, with 18 bases spanning the gap. The CDR3 covers 16 residues. The CDR3: CSVDVGDGQPNTEAFF. CDR3 in DNA: TGCAGCGTTGATGTAGGTGACGGTCAGCCGAACACTGAAGCTTTCTTT.

This chain uses TRBV6-1 with TRBJ2-3; TRBD1 matches at 10 bases. This CDR3 spans 16 amino acids. CDR1 is MNHNS, CDR2 SASEGT, per germline. V trimming: 1 base; J trimming: 5 bases; junction bases outside the gene matches: 6. CDR3 in DNA: TGTGCCAGCAGTGAAGTGACAGGGGGCGGAAAAGATACGCAGTATTTT. This gives the protein CASSEVTGGGKDTQYF.

In its sample, this clonotype was seen a few times. The chain employs TRBV12-3 or TRBV12-4 and TRBJ2-7; no reliable D call. Trimming removed 10 bases at V and 3 bases at J, with 16 bases between. This CDR3 is built from 13 residues. CDR3 sequence: CATRGPNLYEQYF. Here the CDR3 DNA reads TGTGCCACCAGAGGACCCAACCTCTACGAGCAGTACTTC.

This clonotype has more than one count but fewer than ten. The chain links TRBV5-6 to TRBJ1-1; tentative D call: TRBD1 (5 bases). The ends were cut back, 0 bases at V and 3 bases at J, with 15 bases in the middle. CDR1 and CDR2 from the germline V gene are SGHDT and YYEEEE. The CDR3 has 16 amino acids. The CDR3 DNA follows: TGTGCCAGCAGCTTGGCGGGACGGTTAGATCACACTGAAGCTTTCTTT. Translating gives CASSLAGRLDHTEAFF.